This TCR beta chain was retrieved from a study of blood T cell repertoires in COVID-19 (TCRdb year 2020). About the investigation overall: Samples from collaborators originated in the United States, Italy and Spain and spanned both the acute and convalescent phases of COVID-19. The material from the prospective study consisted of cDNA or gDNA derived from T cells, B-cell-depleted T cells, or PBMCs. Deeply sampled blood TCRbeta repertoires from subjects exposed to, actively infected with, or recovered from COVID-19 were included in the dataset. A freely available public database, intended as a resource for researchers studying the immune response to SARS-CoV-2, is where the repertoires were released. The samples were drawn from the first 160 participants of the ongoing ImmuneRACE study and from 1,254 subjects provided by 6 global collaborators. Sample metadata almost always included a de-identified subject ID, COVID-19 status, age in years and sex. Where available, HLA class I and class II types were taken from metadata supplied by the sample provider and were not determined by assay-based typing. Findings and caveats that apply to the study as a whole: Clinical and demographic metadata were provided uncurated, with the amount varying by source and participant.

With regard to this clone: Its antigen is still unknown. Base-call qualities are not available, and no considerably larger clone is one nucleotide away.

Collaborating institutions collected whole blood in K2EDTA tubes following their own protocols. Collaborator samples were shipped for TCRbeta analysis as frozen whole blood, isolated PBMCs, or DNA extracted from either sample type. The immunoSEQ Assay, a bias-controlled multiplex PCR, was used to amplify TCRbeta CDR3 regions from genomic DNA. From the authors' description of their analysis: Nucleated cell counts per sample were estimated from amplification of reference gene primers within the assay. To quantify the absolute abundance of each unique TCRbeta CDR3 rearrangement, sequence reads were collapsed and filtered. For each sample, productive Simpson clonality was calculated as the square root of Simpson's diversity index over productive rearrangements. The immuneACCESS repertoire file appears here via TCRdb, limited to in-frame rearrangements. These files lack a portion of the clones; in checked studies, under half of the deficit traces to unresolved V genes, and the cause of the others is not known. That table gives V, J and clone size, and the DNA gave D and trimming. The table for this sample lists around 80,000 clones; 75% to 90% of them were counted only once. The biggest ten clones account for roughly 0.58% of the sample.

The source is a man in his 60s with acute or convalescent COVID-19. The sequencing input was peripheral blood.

The DNA sequence is TGCGCCAGCAGCGGGGTTGGGGTAGGGGACACTGAAGCTTTCTTT. Translated, this gives CASSGVGVGDTEAFF. The rearrangement joined TRBV5-1 to TRBJ1-1; the D region possibly corresponds to TRBD1 (5 bases align). The CDR3 goes from the cysteine to the phenylalanine over 15 residues. The DNA shown is the 45-base CDR3, in frame from base 1. CDR1 SGHRS and CDR2 YFSETQ are derived from the germline V gene. Relative to germline, V is 4 bases shorter and J is 3 bases shorter, with 16 bases between their ends.